The rows below give T cell receptor beta chains drawn from one sample of a study of cytomegalovirus exposure and HLA in healthy donors. Profiled with immunoSEQ multiplex PCR; TCRdb holds only in-frame clones, not every one. This table holds about 69,000 clones, about 78% found once. Sample: PBMCs. The receptors originated from a young man in good health and CMV-seronegative. Each CDR3 is given with its conserved first and last residue. A D gene is named only where the DNA matches it firmly. Only some rows state a clone size, as once, few, many or a class for expanded clones.

>TRBJ1-5|TRBD1|NA|TRBV19
TGTGCCAGTAGTATAGTTAGGGGGACAGAAAATCAGCCCCAGCATTTT
CASSIVRGTENQPQHF
>TRBJ2-5|TRBD1|NA|TRBV6-5
TGTGCCAGCAGTTACTCGAGGGACAGGGGGGCAGAGACCCAGTACTTC
CASSYSRDRGAETQYF
>TRBJ2-7|NA|NA|TRBV4-1
TGCGCCAGCAGCCAAGAAAAAAGAGGATGGATCGGCGAGCAGTACTTC
CASSQEKRGWIGEQYF
>TRBJ2-2|NA|NA|TRBV27
TGTGCCAGCAGTATAAGCCCTGTCACCGGGGAGCTGTTTTTT
CASSISPVTGELFF
>TRBJ2-1|TRBD2|NA|TRBV5-1
TGCGCCAGCAGCAGAATTAGCGGGGCCTCCTACAATGAGCAGTTCTTC
CASSRISGASYNEQFF
>TRBJ2-2|NA|NA|TRBV7-3
TGTGCCAGCAGCCGTGACAGCACCGGGGAGCTGTTTTTT
CASSRDSTGELFF
>TRBJ2-1|TRBD2|NA|TRBV7-8
TGTGCCAGCAGCTTGGGGGGGTTGGAGAATGAGCAGTTCTTC
CASSLGGLENEQFF
>TRBJ2-5|TRBD1|NA|TRBV11-1
TGTGCCAGCAGCAGCGCCGGGACAGGGGGGCAAGAGACCCAGTACTTC
CASSSAGTGGQETQYF
>TRBJ1-2|TRBD1|NA|TRBV5-6
TGTGCCAGCAGCTTAGGACAGGCTAACTATGGCTACACCTTC
CASSLGQANYGYTF
>TRBJ1-4|NA|NA|TRBV6-1
TGTGCCAGCAGTGAAGGACAGTTTAATGAAAAACTGTTTTTT
CASSEGQFNEKLFF
>TRBJ1-5|NA|once|TRBV12-5
TGTGCTAGTGGCCCAGGGTCTCAGCCCCAGCATTTT
CASGPGSQPQHF